This T cell receptor (beta chain) was obtained from a study of T cell responses to AZD1222 COVID-19 vaccine (dated by TCRdb to about 2021). About the full investigation: Because spike-specific TCR depth and breadth did not differ between the two schedules, AZD1222 recipients who got a second dose at roughly 4 weeks were pooled with those who got a second dose at roughly 12 weeks. TCR sequencing covered about 230 trial participants: 200 to 210 given two doses of AZD1222 and some 25 given two doses of MenACWY control vaccine. Trial participants were enrolled by age into 18-55, 56-69 and 70-plus year subgroups, with roughly 150, 30 and 60 TCR-sequenced participants respectively.

As for this clone: What antigen it recognizes has not been identified. Qualities for individual bases were not recorded, and no much larger clone is one base off.

Study-level results and caveats: Nearly half of unique spike-specific TCRs reportedly recognized epitopes outside regions mutated in the B.1.351 and B.1.1.7 variants. Because no day 14 peak-response samples were available, repertoires were characterized only after the peak T cell response. In the small 56-69-year group, the increase in depth fell short of significance, most likely because of low power. The vaccine-associated CD4 TCRs covered the entire spike protein, and the dominant responses fell in regions 160-218 and 743-854. Participants were mostly white British, with more females than males. The authors suggested clonal diversity may have been underestimated. Spike-specific TCR breadth and depth rose significantly after two AZD1222 doses compared with day 0 and with MenACWY recipients. Only five to seven AZD1222 recipients were SARS-CoV-2 seropositive at baseline, limiting conclusions about previously exposed vaccinees.

The sample's time point label, in plain terms: baseline before first vaccination. Vaccinee samples were obtained from the UK trials COV001 and COV002, which included a single-blind randomized controlled phase 2/3 trial of AZD1222 (ChAdOx1 nCoV-19) in healthy adults. For TCRbeta chain sequencing, PBMC samples were collected from trial participants at day 0 and at day 28 after the second dose. Reading from cysteine to phenylalanine, the CDR3 counts 14 amino acids. The CDR3 DNA has 42 bases and is translated from base 1. The germline V gene sets CDR1 to SGDLS and CDR2 to YYNGEE. V lost 3 bases and J lost 9 bases, and the count of bases not matched to a germline gene is 11. The CDR3 regions of human TCRbeta chains were analyzed by immunosequencing. The paper's processing steps were these. TCRs in the repertoires were matched against a reference library of SARS-CoV-2-specific TCRs that had been generated with the MIRA antigen-specificity platform. Breadth meant the fraction of unique TCRs that were SARS-CoV-2-associated, whereas depth meant the fraction of total T cells that were SARS-CoV-2-associated. Using the MIRA data, every spike-specific TCR was mapped to the spike region that the TCR reacted to and assigned to either a CD4 or a CD8 class. Log10-transformed breadth and depth values were compared by one-way ANOVA with Sidak's multiple comparisons tests. The table was pulled from immuneACCESS by TCRdb, which kept in-frame rearrangements only. Such tables lose some clones; where checked, under half of the loss comes from unresolved V genes, and the rest has no known cause. That table supplies the V and J calls and clone size; D and trimming were determined from the DNA. Recorded for this sample are roughly 190,000 clones; roughly 90% of them occurred a single time. The leading ten clones occupy roughly 0.98% of the sample.

The chain was built from TRBV9 and TRBJ1-1, with 7 bases aligning to TRBD1. The source was peripheral blood, collected on day 0 of AZD1222 vaccination. The sequence came from an adult in good health. The nucleotides read TGTGCCAGCAGCGCAGACACAGGGGCTAGGAAAGCTTTCTTT. Its translation reads: CASSADTGARKAFF. The variable domain in full, with residues beyond the CDR3 obtained from the reference TRBV9 and TRBJ1-1 genes, is DSGVTQTPKHLITATGQRVTLRCSPRSGDLSVYWYQQSLDQGLQFLIQYYNGEERAKGNILERFSAQQFPDLHSELNLSSLELGDSALYFCASSADTGARKAFFGQGTRLTVV.